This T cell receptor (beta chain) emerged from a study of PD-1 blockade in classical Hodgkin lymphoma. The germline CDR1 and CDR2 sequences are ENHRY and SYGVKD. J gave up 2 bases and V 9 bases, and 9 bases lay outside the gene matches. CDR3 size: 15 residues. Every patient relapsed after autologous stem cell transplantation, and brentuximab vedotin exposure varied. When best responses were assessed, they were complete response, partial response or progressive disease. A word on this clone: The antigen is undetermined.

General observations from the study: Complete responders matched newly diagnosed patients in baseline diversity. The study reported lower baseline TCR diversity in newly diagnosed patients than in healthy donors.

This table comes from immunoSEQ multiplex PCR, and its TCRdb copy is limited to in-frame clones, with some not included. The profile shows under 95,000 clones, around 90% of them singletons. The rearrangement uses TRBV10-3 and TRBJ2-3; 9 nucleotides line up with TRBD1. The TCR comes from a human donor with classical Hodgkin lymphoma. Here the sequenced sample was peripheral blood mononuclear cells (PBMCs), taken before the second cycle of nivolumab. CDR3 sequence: CAIDPQGADTDTQYF. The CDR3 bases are TGTGCCATTGACCCACAGGGGGCCGACACAGATACGCAGTATTTT.